This T cell receptor beta chain was obtained from a study of T cell responses to AZD1222 COVID-19 vaccine. Study-wide context: Analysis merged second doses at about 4 or about 12 weeks. Study-level results: Two AZD1222 administrations were followed by greater Spike-specific TCR breadth and depth. The sample set comprised mostly white British donors with more females, and clonal diversity was possibly underestimated. Researchers took repertoire samples only after the peak T cell response had come.

Assay: immunoSEQ multiplex PCR; the TCRdb copy retains only in-frame clones and omits some. The data show more than 150,000 clones, around 90% seen once. The V gene lost 4 bases and the J gene lost 4 bases, with 8 bases spanning the gap. Per the germline V gene, CDR1 is SGHNT and CDR2 is YYREEE (reference sequence). CDR3 length equals 13 residues. Comments on this clone: No antigen is known for it.

This receptor was obtained from an adult in good health. The sample in question was peripheral blood, obtained on day 0 of AZD1222 vaccination. The rearrangement uses TRBV5-4 and TRBJ2-2, with D unresolved. The CDR3 DNA follows: TGTGCCAGCAGCCCCCGTGGCACCGGGGAGCTGTTTTTT. Amino acids: CASSPRGTGELFF.